This T cell receptor beta chain originates from a study of T cells in Graves' hyperthyroidism and ophthalmopathy. Overall study results and limits: Most clonotypes that expanded in the thyroid above 0.001 also showed up in blood.

RNA transcripts provided the source from which TCR beta CDR3 regions were amplified. The study used the HTBI primer set for a first-round RT-PCR of the TCR CDR3. Using its own MiXCR run on the multiplex PCR reads, TCRdb lists one record per CDR3 protein. The table lists about 200,000 distinct CDR3 sequences, 17% of them singletons. For Graves' hyperthyroidism to be stable, ophthalmopathy could not progress within 18 months. Disease duration under 2 months; hyperthyroidism patients were aged 18 to 65. This clonotype occurred many times. Its antigen is unidentified. Sequences were obtained from blood. The sequence was collected from a woman aged 45-60 years with Graves' hyperthyroidism.

CDR3 amino acids: CASSLTAADTEAFF. The CDR3 DNA sequence: TGTGCCAGCAGCTTAACGGCGGCGGACACTGAAGCTTTCTTT. The chain has TRBV7-9 and TRBJ1-1, with D hard to call. V was trimmed by 2 bases and J by 3 bases, leaving 10 bases between them. Germline V gene data show CDR1 as SEHNR and CDR2 as FQNEAQ (reference sequence). The CDR3 loop spans 14 amino acids.